These T cell receptor beta chains were read from a single sample in a study of CD8 T cells in ankylosing spondylitis. TCRdb reprocessed the 5' RACE reads with MiXCR, giving one entry per CDR3 protein. The table has a few hundred thousand distinct CDR3 sequences, 20% to 25% seen once; the top ten hold around 16%. Sample: blood, either unsorted or a sorted T cell fraction (not recorded which). The receptors were gathered from a male donor with ankylosing spondylitis. The CDR3 runs from the conserved cysteine through the conserved F or W. A D gene is named only where the DNA matches it firmly. Clone size is shown for a subset of rows, as once, few, many or a class of expanded clone.

clone_size d_call j_call v_call cdr3_nt cdr3_aa
few TRBD2 TRBJ2-7 TRBV5-1 TGCGCCAGCAGCACAGCGGGGTCTACGACCGAGCAGTACTTC CASSTAGSTTEQYF
- - TRBJ1-3 TRBV4-2 TGTGCCAGCAGCCAAGATAGAACCGCCGAACTTGGAAACACCATATATTTT CASSQDRTAELGNTIYF
- TRBD1 TRBJ1-2 TRBV28 TGTGCCAGTGCGGGACAGACTTCACTCCACTATGGCTACACCTTC CASAGQTSLHYGYTF
- - TRBJ1-1 TRBV29-1 TGCAGCGCTATACGACCGCCAGTGAACACTGAAGCTTTCTTT CSAIRPPVNTEAFF
- - TRBJ2-7 TRBV7-9 TGTGCCAGCAGCCCTTCAGGGGCTGTAGAGCAGTACTTC CASSPSGAVEQYF
- - TRBJ2-7 TRBV12-5 TGTGCTAGTGCCACCGGGATAGATCTAAGGGGAGAGCAGTACTTC CASATGIDLRGEQYF
- - TRBJ2-5 TRBV10-3 TGTGCCATCCGCGAACGTCGTACCGAAGAGACCCAGTACTTC CAIRERRTEETQYF
- - TRBJ2-7 TRBV20-1 TGCAGTGCTCCCCCCCGTGGGCATTCCTACGAGCAGTACTTC CSAPPRGHSYEQYF
- TRBD2 TRBJ2-3 TRBV5-1 TGCGCCAGCAGCTCGGGACTAGCGGATGCAATCACAGATACGCAGTATTTT CASSSGLADAITDTQYF
- TRBD1 TRBJ2-5 TRBV6-1 TGTGCCAGCAGTGAAGCGCTGGACAGGGATGAGACCCAGTACTTC CASSEALDRDETQYF
- - TRBJ1-3 TRBV5-1 TGCGCCAGCAGCTTGGTCAGCGAAGGAAACACCATATATTTT CASSLVSEGNTIYF
few - TRBJ2-1 TRBV5-1 TGCGCCAGCAGCGTACTAGACCATTCCTACAATGAGCAGTTCTTC CASSVLDHSYNEQFF
- - TRBJ1-1 TRBV20-1 TGCAGTGCTAGAGATTATCGGCAATTGAACACTGAAGCTTTCTTT CSARDYRQLNTEAFF
few TRBD1 TRBJ2-5 TRBV5-1 TGCGCCAGCAGCATTACAGGGGGACGGGAGACCCAGTACTTC CASSITGGRETQYF
few - TRBJ1-6 TRBV5-6 TGTGCCAGCAGCTTGGTTAGCAGCTATAATTCACCCCTCCACTTT CASSLVSSYNSPLHF
many - TRBJ2-2 TRBV28 TGTGCCAGCAGACTCCGAGGGTCCGGGGAGCTGTTTTTT CASRLRGSGELFF
- TRBD1 TRBJ2-1 TRBV6-2/TRBV6-3 TGTGCCAGCAGACCACCCGCAGGGGGCGAGCAGTTCTTC CASRPPAGGEQFF
once - TRBJ1-1 TRBV29-1 TGCAGCGTTGAAGAACGGCGAGGGTTGGGCACTGAAGCTTTCTTT CSVEERRGLGTEAFF
- - TRBJ2-5 TRBV12-3/TRBV12-4 TGTGCCAGCAGTTTTGGGCTAGAAGAGACCCAGTACTTC CASSFGLEETQYF
few TRBD2 TRBJ2-2 TRBV7-3 TGTGCCAGCAGCTCGGGACTAGCGGGAGCCGGGGAGCTGTTTTTT CASSSGLAGAGELFF
- TRBD1 TRBJ2-7 TRBV12-3/TRBV12-4 TGTGCCAGCAGTTTGGTCTGGGACAGGGGATCCTACGAGCAGTACTTC CASSLVWDRGSYEQYF
few TRBD2 TRBJ2-3 TRBV20-1 TGCAGCACTAGCGGCGCAGGGACAGATACGCAGTATTTT CSTSGAGTDTQYF
many TRBD2 TRBJ2-1 TRBV7-2 TGTGCCAGCAGCTCCAGGTGGGTTAGCGGGTACAATGAGCAGTTCTTC CASSSRWVSGYNEQFF
- - TRBJ2-3 TRBV7-9 TGTGCCAGCAGCTTAACTCTAAGCACAGATACGCAGTATTTT CASSLTLSTDTQYF
few - TRBJ1-2 TRBV2 TGTGCCAGCACCACTGTCCGGGGAGGTGGCTACACCTTC CASTTVRGGGYTF
few TRBD1 TRBJ2-2 TRBV27 TGTGCCACAGGACAGGGTCACGGGGAGCTGTTTTTT CATGQGHGELFF
few TRBD2 TRBJ2-7 TRBV27 TGTGCCAGCACCAAAGGCGGGAGGGCCCGGGAGCAGTACTTC CASTKGGRAREQYF
many - TRBJ2-2 TRBV5-1 TGCGCCAGCAGCTTGGGACCTACGAACACCGGGGAGCTGTTTTTT CASSLGPTNTGELFF
- - TRBJ2-2 TRBV30 TGTGCCTGGAGTGCAGTCAACACCGGGGAGCTGTTTTTT CAWSAVNTGELFF
few TRBD2 TRBJ2-5 TRBV29-1 TGCAGCGTGATAGCGGGAGTAGGAGAGACCCAGTACTTC CSVIAGVGETQYF
few - TRBJ1-1 TRBV6-5 TGTGCCAGCAGTTACTCAGGGCCTGGACGGCGGAACACTGAAGCTTTCTTT CASSYSGPGRRNTEAFF
- - TRBJ2-5 TRBV9 TGTGCCAGCAGCGTAGATGTATCCCCAGTTACCCAGTACTTC CASSVDVSPVTQYF
- - TRBJ2-2 TRBV29-1 TGCAGCGTTGTAGTAGGGGCTGGTTCCGGGGAGCTGTTTTTT CSVVVGAGSGELFF
few - TRBJ1-5 TRBV5-1 TGCGCCAGCAGCTTGCCTGGGGAAGGTCAGCCCCAGCATTTT CASSLPGEGQPQHF
once - TRBJ1-6 TRBV18 TGTGCCAGCTCACTCCCCAGCGGAGTGTCTAATTCACCCCTCCACTTT CASSLPSGVSNSPLHF
- - TRBJ2-7 TRBV4-1 TGCGCCGGGACTCAAAAGATTCGTCCCTACGAGCAGTACTTC CAGTQKIRPYEQYF
few TRBD1 TRBJ2-1 TRBV20-1 TGCAGTGCTAGAGATGGGGGACAGTATAACAATGAGCAGTTCTTC CSARDGGQYNNEQFF
few - TRBJ1-2 TRBV10-3 TGTGCCATCAGTGAGGCTTCCCGGGCCTATGGCTACACCTTC CAISEASRAYGYTF
- TRBD2 TRBJ2-1 TRBV7-7 TGTGCCAGCAGCTTAGACGTAGCGGGAGGGAGGTACAATGAGCAGTTCTTC CASSLDVAGGRYNEQFF